This T cell receptor (beta chain) was observed in a study of OX40 agonist ivuxolimab in advanced cancers. Whole-study findings and limits: At 0.1 to 3.0 mg/kg, clonal expansion of CD4+ and CD8+ blood T cells had occurred by week 6.

This CDR3 is 16 amino acids long. V shed 5 bases and J 6 bases; nucleotides not matched to a gene: 9. The germline gives CDR1 SEHNR, CDR2 FQNEAQ (reference sequence). Concerning this clone: Its target is unknown.

Only in-frame clones appear in the TCRdb table, and some are missing; sequencing was by immunoSEQ multiplex PCR. The sample shows fewer than 20,000 clones, 70% to 90% of them seen only once. This specimen consisted of CD4+ or CD8+ T cells sorted from blood, obtained in a trial of the OX40 agonist ivuxolimab. The clonotype was recovered from an adult with an advanced solid tumor such as melanoma, head and neck, liver or kidney cancer. J is TRBJ2-7 and V is TRBV7-9, with 14 bases lining up with TRBD2. The CDR3 region is CASSPTSGRARAEQYF. The CDR3 nucleotides are TGTGCCAGCAGCCCGACTAGCGGGAGGGCCAGGGCCGAGCAGTACTTC.